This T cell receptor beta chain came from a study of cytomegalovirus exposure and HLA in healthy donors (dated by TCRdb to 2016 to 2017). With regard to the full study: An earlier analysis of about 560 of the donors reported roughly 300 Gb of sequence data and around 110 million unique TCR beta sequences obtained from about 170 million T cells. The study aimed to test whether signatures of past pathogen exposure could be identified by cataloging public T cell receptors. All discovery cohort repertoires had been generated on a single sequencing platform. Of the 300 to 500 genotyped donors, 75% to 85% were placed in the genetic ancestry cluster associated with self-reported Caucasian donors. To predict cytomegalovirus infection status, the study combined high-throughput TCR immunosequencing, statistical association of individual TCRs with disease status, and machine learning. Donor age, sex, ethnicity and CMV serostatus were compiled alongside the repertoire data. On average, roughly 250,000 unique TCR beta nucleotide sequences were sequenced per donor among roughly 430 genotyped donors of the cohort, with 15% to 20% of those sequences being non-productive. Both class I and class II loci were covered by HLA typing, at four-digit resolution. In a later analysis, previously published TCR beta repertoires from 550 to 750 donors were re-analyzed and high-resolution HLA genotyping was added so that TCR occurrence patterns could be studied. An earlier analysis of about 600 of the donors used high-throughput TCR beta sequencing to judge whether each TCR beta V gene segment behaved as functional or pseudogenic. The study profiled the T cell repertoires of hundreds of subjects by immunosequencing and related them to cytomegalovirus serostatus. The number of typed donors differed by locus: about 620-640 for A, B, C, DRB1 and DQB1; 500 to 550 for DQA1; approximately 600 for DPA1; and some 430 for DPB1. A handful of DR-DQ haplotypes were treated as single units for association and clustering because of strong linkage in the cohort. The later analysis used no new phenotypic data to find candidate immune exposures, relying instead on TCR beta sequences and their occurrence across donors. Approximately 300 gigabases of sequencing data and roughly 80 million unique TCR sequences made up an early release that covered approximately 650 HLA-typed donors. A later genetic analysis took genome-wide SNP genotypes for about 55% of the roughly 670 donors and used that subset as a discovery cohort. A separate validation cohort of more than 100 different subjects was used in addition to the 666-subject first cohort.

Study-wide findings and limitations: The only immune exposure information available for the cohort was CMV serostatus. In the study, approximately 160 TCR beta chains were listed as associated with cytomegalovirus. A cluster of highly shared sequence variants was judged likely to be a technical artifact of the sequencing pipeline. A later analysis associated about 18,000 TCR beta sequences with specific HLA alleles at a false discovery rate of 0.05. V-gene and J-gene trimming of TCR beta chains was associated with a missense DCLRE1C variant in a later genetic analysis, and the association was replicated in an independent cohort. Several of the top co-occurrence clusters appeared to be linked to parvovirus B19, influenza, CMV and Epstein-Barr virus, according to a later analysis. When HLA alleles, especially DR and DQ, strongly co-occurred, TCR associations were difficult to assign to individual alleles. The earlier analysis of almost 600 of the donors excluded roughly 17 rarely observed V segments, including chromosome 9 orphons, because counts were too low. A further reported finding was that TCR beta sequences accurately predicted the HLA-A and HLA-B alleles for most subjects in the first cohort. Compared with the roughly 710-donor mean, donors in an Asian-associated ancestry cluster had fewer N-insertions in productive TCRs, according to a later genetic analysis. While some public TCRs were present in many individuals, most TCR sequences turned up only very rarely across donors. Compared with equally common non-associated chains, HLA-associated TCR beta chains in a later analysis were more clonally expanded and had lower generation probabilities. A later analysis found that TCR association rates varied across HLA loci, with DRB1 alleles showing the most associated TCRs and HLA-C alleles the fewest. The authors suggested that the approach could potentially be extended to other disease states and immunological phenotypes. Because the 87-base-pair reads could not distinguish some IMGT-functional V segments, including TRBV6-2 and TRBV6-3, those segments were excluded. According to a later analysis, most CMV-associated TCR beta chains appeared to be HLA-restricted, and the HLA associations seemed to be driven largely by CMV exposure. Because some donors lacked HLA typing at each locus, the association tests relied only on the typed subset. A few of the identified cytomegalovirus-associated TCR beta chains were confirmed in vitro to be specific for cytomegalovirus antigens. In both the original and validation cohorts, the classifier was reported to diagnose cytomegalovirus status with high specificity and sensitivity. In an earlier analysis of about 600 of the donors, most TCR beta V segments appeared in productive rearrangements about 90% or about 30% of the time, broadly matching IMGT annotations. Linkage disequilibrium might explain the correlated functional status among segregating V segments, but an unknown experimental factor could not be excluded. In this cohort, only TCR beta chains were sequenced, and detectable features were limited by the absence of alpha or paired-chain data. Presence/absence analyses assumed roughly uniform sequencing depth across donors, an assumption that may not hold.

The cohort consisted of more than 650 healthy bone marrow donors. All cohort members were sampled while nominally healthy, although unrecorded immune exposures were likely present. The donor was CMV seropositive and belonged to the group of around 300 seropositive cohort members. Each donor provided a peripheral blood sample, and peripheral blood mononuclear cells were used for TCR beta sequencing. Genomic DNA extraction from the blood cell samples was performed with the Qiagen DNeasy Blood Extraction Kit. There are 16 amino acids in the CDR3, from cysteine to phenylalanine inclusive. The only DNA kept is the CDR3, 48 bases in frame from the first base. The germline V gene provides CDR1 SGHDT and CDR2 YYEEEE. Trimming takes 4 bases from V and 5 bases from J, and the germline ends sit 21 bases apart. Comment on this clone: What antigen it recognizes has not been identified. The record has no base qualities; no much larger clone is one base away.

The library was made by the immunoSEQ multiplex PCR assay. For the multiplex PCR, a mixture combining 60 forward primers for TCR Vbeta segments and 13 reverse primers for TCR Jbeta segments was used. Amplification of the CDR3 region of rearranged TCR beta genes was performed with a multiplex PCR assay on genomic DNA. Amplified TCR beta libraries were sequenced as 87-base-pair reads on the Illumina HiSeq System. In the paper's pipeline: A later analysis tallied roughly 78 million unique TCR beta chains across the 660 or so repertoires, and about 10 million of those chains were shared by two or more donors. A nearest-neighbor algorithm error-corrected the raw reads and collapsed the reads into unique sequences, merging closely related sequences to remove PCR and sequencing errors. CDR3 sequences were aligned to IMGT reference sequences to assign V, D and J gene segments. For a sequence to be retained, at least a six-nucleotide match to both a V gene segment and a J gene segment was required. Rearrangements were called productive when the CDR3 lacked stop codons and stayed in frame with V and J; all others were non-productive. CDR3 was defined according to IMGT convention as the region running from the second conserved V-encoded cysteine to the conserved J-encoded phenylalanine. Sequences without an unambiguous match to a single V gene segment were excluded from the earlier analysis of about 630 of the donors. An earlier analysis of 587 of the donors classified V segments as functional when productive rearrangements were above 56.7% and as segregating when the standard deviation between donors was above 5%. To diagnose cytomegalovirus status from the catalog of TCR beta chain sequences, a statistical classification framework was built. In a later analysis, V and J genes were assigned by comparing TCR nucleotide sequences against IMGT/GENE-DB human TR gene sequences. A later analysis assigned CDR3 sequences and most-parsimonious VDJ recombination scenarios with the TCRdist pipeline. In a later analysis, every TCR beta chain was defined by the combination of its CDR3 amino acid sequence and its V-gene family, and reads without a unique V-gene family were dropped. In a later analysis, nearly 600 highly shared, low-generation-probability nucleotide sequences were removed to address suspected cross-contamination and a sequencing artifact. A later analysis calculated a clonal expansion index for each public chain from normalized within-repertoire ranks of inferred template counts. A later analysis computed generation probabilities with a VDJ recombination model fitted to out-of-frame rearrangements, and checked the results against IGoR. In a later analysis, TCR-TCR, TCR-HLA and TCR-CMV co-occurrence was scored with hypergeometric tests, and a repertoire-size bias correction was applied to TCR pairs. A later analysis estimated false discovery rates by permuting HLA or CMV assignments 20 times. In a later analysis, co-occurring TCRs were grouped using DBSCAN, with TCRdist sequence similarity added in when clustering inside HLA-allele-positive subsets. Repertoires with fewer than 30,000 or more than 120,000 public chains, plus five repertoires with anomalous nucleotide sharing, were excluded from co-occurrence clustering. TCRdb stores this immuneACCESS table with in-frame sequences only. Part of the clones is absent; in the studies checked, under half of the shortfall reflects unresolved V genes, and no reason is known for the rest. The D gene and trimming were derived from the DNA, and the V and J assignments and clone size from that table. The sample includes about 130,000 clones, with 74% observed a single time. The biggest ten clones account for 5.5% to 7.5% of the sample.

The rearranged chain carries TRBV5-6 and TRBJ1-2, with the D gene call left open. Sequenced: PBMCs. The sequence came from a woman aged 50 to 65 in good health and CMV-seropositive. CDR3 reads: CASSAPGSGSQYGYTF. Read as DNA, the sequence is TGTGCCAGCAGCGCCCCGGGCAGCGGCTCCCAATATGGCTACACCTTC.